Included here is one T cell receptor beta chain sequence, with context. Sequencing used immunoSEQ multiplex PCR; TCRdb keeps in-frame clones, though not all of them. The sample gives under 95,000 clones, more than 70% of which show up once; about 0.2% is in the top ten. This sample is part of a study of OX40 agonist ivuxolimab in advanced cancers. The CDR3 spans 15 residues. V was clipped by 5 bases and J by 0 bases, with 13 bases between them. Germline assignment: CDR1 MNHNS and CDR2 SASEGT. The input for sequencing was CD4+ or CD8+ T cells sorted from blood, taken in a trial of the OX40 agonist ivuxolimab. The sequence derives from an adult with an advanced solid tumor such as melanoma, head and neck, liver or kidney cancer. The rearrangement uses TRBV6-1 and TRBJ1-1; D is possibly TRBD1 (5 bases). CDR3 in amino acids: CASSTRQNMNTEAFF. Written as DNA, the CDR3 is TGTGCCAGCAGTACCCGACAGAACATGAACACTGAAGCTTTCTTT.